Below, 9 T cell receptor beta chains from the same sample are listed, as sequenced in a study of blood T cell repertoires in COVID-19. TCRdb keeps only in-frame clones here, not all; method: immunoSEQ multiplex PCR. This table holds around 300,000 clones, 75% to 90% found once. The specimen was peripheral blood. These receptor sequences come from a woman in her seventies with acute or convalescent COVID-19.

CDR3 residues: CASSDEGRDYWVSNQPQHF. The CDR3 DNA reads TGTGCCAGCAGTGATGAGGGCAGGGACTATTGGGTTAGCAATCAGCCCCAGCATTTT. The chain carries TRBV2 and TRBJ1-5; tentatively, D is TRBD1 (5 bases). With 3 bases removed from V and 0 bases from J, the gap between germline ends came to 21 bases. The CDR3 extends over 19 amino acids. Germline V lookup: CDR1 SNHLY, CDR2 FYNNEI. The entire variable domain, with the rest obtained from reference TRBV2 and TRBJ1-5, is as follows: EPEVTQTPSHQVTQMGQEVILRCVPISNHLYFYWYRQILGQKVEFLVSFYNNEISEKSEIFDDQFSVERPDGSNFTLKIRSTKLEDSAMYFCASSDEGRDYWVSNQPQHFGDGTRLSIL.

J is TRBJ1-4 and V is TRBV18, with 8 bases that match TRBD1. Unmatched junction bases numbered 10, after V lost 8 bases and J lost 8 bases. This CDR3 is built from 14 residues. Per germline, CDR1 KGHSH and CDR2 LQKENI. CDR3 DNA: TGTGCCAGCACTACAGGGGGAGTAAGGGAAAAACTGTTTTTT. Encoded protein: CASTTGGVREKLFF.

The chain combines TRBV19 with TRBJ2-4, with 12 bases matching TRBD1. The length of the CDR3 is 15 residues. Germline lookup yields CDR1 LNHDA and CDR2 SQIVND (reference sequence). The J segment lost 6 bases and the V segment lost 7 bases, leaving 7 bases of the junction unmatched. As DNA, the CDR3 is TGTGCCAGTATCCCCCCGGGACAGGGGGCAAACATTCAGTACTTC. Residues: CASIPPGQGANIQYF.

Only a few counts were recorded for this clone. The chain uses TRBV5-4 and TRBJ2-7; the D is unclear. Trimming pared 1 base from V and 1 base from J, leaving 9 bases between. The CDR3 has 14 amino acids. CDR1 is SGHNT and CDR2 is YYREEE in the germline V gene (reference sequence). The chain's CDR3 is CASSLQSRSYEQYF. In nucleotides, the CDR3 is TGTGCCAGCAGCTTGCAATCGAGGTCCTACGAGCAGTACTTC.

The J gene is TRBJ1-1, the V gene TRBV29-1; 8 bases are shared with TRBD1. Germline V gives CDR1 SQVTM, CDR2 ANQGSEA. CDR3 length equals 12 residues. As DNA, the CDR3 is TGCAGTTTCAGGGGGCAGGGCACTGAAGCTTTCTTT. It is translated as CSFRGQGTEAFF. Filled out from reference TRBV29-1 and TRBJ1-1, the complete variable domain reads SAVISQKPSRDICQRGTSLTIQCQVDSQVTMMFWYRQQPGQSLTLIATANQGSEATYESGFVIDKFPISRPNLTFSTLTVSNMSPEDSSIYLCSFRGQGTEAFFGQGTRLTVV.

The gene calls are TRBV11-1 and TRBJ2-7, with 7 bases fitting TRBD1. CDR1 is SGHAT, CDR2 FQDESV, per germline (reference sequence). The CDR3 is made up of 13 amino acids. The ends lost 8 bases at V and 1 base at J; junction bases unmatched: 5. CDR3 DNA sequence: TGTGCCAGCGCCGGGGACAGATCCTACGAGCAGTACTTC. Translation gives CASAGDRSYEQYF.

The rearrangement links TRBV5-1 to TRBJ1-2; no reliable D call. The CDR3 is 13 residues long. Trimming left V 2 bases short and J 5 bases short, with 10 bases between. CDR1 and CDR2 from the germline V gene are SGHRS and YFSETQ. CDR3 loop: CASSFSNRYGYTF. The CDR3 coding sequence is TGCGCCAGCAGCTTTTCAAACAGATATGGCTACACCTTC.

The chain combines TRBV10-3 with TRBJ1-2; TRBD1 agrees at 9 bases. V was pared by 6 bases and J by 12 bases, with 8 bases of the junction left unmatched. Germline CDR1 reads ENHRY; CDR2 reads SYGVKD. The CDR3 loop spans 12 amino acids. This chain's CDR3 is CAISGTGPAHTF. The CDR3 bases are TGTGCCATCAGCGGGACAGGGCCGGCCCACACCTTC.

The rearrangement joins TRBV7-6 to TRBJ2-1; 10 nucleotides match TRBD1. This CDR3 comprises 16 residues. V shed 5 bases, J shed 6 bases, and the junction held 10 bases outside the gene matches. Germline V lookup: CDR1 SGHVS, CDR2 FNYEAQ. This CDR3 reads CASSSIGTGEVNEQFF. The CDR3, as DNA: TGTGCCAGCAGCAGTATAGGGACAGGGGAAGTCAATGAGCAGTTCTTC.